This T cell receptor (beta chain) originates from a study of T cell responses to AZD1222 COVID-19 vaccine. Broader study findings: Clonal diversity was possibly underestimated; the donors were predominantly white British and more often female.

The repertoire was sequenced with immunoSEQ multiplex PCR; TCRdb's copy has only in-frame clones and lacks some. The sample holds some 150,000 clones; approximately 94% are singletons and the top ten take 1.5% to 2%. Worth noting for this clone: Its antigen is undetermined.

V gave up 3 bases and J gave up 8 bases; unmatched junction bases: 2. Germline CDR1 and CDR2: KGHSH and LQKENI. CDR3 length: 13 amino acids. Sequenced here: peripheral blood, sampled on day 0 of AZD1222 vaccination. This chain connects TRBV18 to TRBJ1-4, with TRBD1 identical over 8 bases. This receptor was identified in an adult in good health. The CDR3 coding sequence is TGTGCCAGCTCACCTGGGACAGGAGAAAAACTGTTTTTT. Protein product: CASSPGTGEKLFF.